These 32 T cell receptor beta chains came from one sample sequenced in a study of identifying expanded T cells in peripheral blood. Using immunoSEQ multiplex PCR, the repertoire was profiled, and TCRdb retains in-frame clones only, with some absent. The sample holds around 84,000 clones, 80% to 90% seen once. Material for sequencing was blood. The receptor source for this set is a person aged 18 to 69 in good health.

The rearrangement uses TRBV6-1 and TRBJ1-5; TRBD1 matches at 7 bases. The CDR3 is made up of 15 amino acids. Germline CDR1 and CDR2: MNHNS and SASEGT. The V and J ends lost 8 bases and 4 bases, in that order; junction bases with no gene match: 11. The CDR3 DNA sequence: TGTGCCAGCCGAATCAGACAGGGAATGAATCAGCCCCAGCATTTT. Encoded protein: CASRIRQGMNQPQHF.

This clone appeared a few times. The chain joins TRBV30 to TRBJ2-6, with TRBD1 matching 7 bases. The CDR3 is made up of 13 amino acids. Germline V CDR1 and CDR2: GTSNPN, SVGIG (reference sequence). The V segment lost 7 bases and the J segment 4 bases; nucleotides outside the gene matches: 4. The CDR3 bases are TGTGCCTTCACAGGGGAAGGGGCCAACGTCCTGACTTTC. Translated: CAFTGEGANVLTF.

The chain is built from TRBV5-1 and TRBJ1-1; TRBD1 aligns across 12 bases. This CDR3 comprises 14 residues. Looked up from germline, CDR1 is SGHRS and CDR2 is YFSETQ. The ends lost 5 bases at V and 5 bases at J; junction bases unmatched: 4. This CDR3 is CASSSGQGATEAFF. The CDR3 DNA sequence: TGCGCCAGCAGTTCGGGACAGGGGGCGACTGAAGCTTTCTTT.

The V and J genes are TRBV6-5 and TRBJ1-6; maybe TRBD1 (6 bases). The CDR3 runs to 15 residues. The V and J ends lost 2 bases and 7 bases respectively, with 12 bases between them. Germline CDR1 and CDR2: MNHEY and SVGAGI. CDR3 sequence reads: CASSYGTGPNSPLHF. The CDR3, as DNA: TGTGCCAGCAGTTACGGTACAGGGCCCAATTCACCCCTCCACTTT.

The gene calls are TRBV6-1 and TRBJ1-1; 8 bases match TRBD1. J gave up 4 bases and V 9 bases, and 13 bases lay outside the gene matches. The CDR3 covers 15 residues. From germline, CDR1 is MNHNS and CDR2 SASEGT. The CDR3 reads CASSGRFTGGTEAFF. The CDR3 coding sequence is TGTGCCAGTTCGGGTCGGTTTACAGGGGGCACTGAAGCTTTCTTT.

This clone was observed a handful of times. The genes are TRBV5-6 and TRBJ1-2, with D perhaps matching TRBD1 (5 bases). Germline V gene lookup returns CDR1 SGHDT and CDR2 YYEEEE. Trimming removed 1 base at V and 6 bases at J, with 13 bases between. The CDR3 runs to 14 residues. Written as DNA, the CDR3 is TGTGCCAGCAGCTTGCAGGACACCCTAGATGGCTACACCTTC. It translates to CASSLQDTLDGYTF.

The chain uses TRBV7-6 and TRBJ2-7, with D perhaps TRBD2 (6 bases). Germline lookup yields CDR1 SGHVS and CDR2 FNYEAQ. This CDR3 is built from 13 residues. The V gene lost 0 bases and the J gene lost 3 bases, with 6 bases spanning the gap. CDR3 region: CASSLAGLYEQYF. DNA for the CDR3: TGTGCCAGCAGCTTAGCGGGACTCTACGAGCAGTACTTC.

V is TRBV9 and J is TRBJ1-2, with 7 bases matching TRBD1. This CDR3 is built from 13 residues. V lost 3 bases, J lost 4 bases, and 3 bases stayed unmatched. Looked up from germline, CDR1 is SGDLS and CDR2 is YYNGEE. This chain's CDR3 is CASSAGTAYGYTF. CDR3 in DNA: TGTGCCAGCAGCGCCGGGACAGCCTATGGCTACACCTTC. Based on the CDR3 plus reference TRBV9 and TRBJ1-2, the full variable domain is DSGVTQTPKHLITATGQRVTLRCSPRSGDLSVYWYQQSLDQGLQFLIQYYNGEERAKGNILERFSAQQFPDLHSELNLSSLELGDSALYFCASSAGTAYGYTFGSGTRLTVV.

The chain uses TRBV4-1 and TRBJ2-7, with D possibly being TRBD1 (6 bases). The V end lost 0 bases, the J end lost 4 bases, and 13 bases lay between the germline ends. Germline-derived CDR1 and CDR2 are MGHRA and YSYEKL. The CDR3 has 15 residues. CDR3 sequence: CASSQEERTAYEQYF. The CDR3 DNA reads TGCGCCAGCAGCCAAGAAGAGCGGACAGCATACGAGCAGTACTTC.

The J gene is TRBJ2-2, the V gene TRBV30; D is ambiguous. From germline, CDR1 is GTSNPN and CDR2 SVGIG (reference sequence). Trimming shortened V by 0 bases and J by 5 bases, and 16 bases separated the two germline ends. The CDR3 covers 16 residues. The CDR3 here is CAWSVRVTALTGELFF. The CDR3 nucleotides read TGTGCCTGGAGTGTACGAGTGACTGCCCTAACCGGGGAGCTGTTTTTT.

The chain employs TRBV6-4 and TRBJ2-3; 16 bases match TRBD2. The length of the CDR3 is 16 residues. Per the germline V gene, CDR1 is MRHNA and CDR2 is SNTAGT. V was pared by 2 bases and J by 4 bases, with 0 bases of the junction left unmatched. The CDR3 protein is CASSDGTSGGADTQYF. The CDR3 DNA reads TGTGCCAGCAGTGACGGGACTAGCGGGGGGGCAGATACGCAGTATTTT.

V usage is TRBV19 and J usage is TRBJ1-2, with 7 bases matching TRBD1. This CDR3 comprises 15 residues. The J segment lost 8 bases and the V segment lost 9 bases, leaving 18 bases of the junction unmatched. Germline loops: CDR1 LNHDA, CDR2 SQIVND (reference sequence). CDR3 DNA sequence: TGTGCCAGCGGGCTGGAGGGGGCGAGGGGGAACGGCTACACCTTC. This codes for CASGLEGARGNGYTF.

The chain uses TRBV4-3 and TRBJ2-1; D is perhaps TRBD2 (5 bases). The V end was cut by 0 bases, the J end by 6 bases, with 15 bases between. This CDR3 is built from 16 residues. CDR1 and CDR2 from the germline V gene are LGHNA and YSLEER. The CDR3 loop is CASSQDMTIFPNEQFF. The CDR3 region has the DNA TGCGCCAGCAGCCAAGATATGACTATTTTCCCCAATGAGCAGTTCTTC.

This chain connects TRBV19 to TRBJ2-3; 8 nucleotides align to TRBD1. The CDR3 has 15 residues. The V segment lost 3 bases and the J segment 2 bases; nucleotides outside the gene matches: 4. Germline V gives CDR1 LNHDA, CDR2 SQIVND (reference sequence). The CDR3 nucleotides read TGTGCCAGTAGTATCGGACAGGGACACACAGATACGCAGTATTTT. This codes for CASSIGQGHTDTQYF.

The gene calls are TRBV9 and TRBJ2-7, with D possibly matching TRBD1 (5 bases). CDR1 and CDR2 (germline): SGDLS, YYNGEE. Trimming stripped 3 bases from V and 3 bases from J, with 13 bases between. The CDR3 spans 14 residues. The chain's CDR3 is CASSAGRQGYEQYF. DNA for the CDR3: TGTGCCAGCAGCGCCGGCCGGCAGGGCTACGAGCAGTACTTC.

This clone appeared a single time. This chain links TRBV4-3 with TRBJ2-7, with TRBD2 matching 7 bases. Looked up from germline, CDR1 is LGHNA and CDR2 is YSLEER. The CDR3 consists of 15 residues. J gave up 2 bases and V 2 bases, and 6 bases lay outside the gene matches. The CDR3 loop reads CASSQQAGHTYEQYF. The CDR3 bases are TGCGCCAGCAGCCAACAAGCGGGGCATACCTACGAGCAGTACTTC.

The V gene is TRBV16, the J gene TRBJ2-7; 8 nucleotides line up with TRBD1. Germline V gene data show CDR1 as KGHSY and CDR2 as FQNENV. V lost 4 bases and J lost 1; bases outside the gene matches: 9. The CDR3 is 16 residues long. The CDR3 region has the DNA TGTGCCAGCAGCCCACGGGACAGGTTGGGATCCTACGAGCAGTACTTC. Protein product: CASSPRDRLGSYEQYF.

The chain has TRBV30 and TRBJ2-5, with TRBD1 matching 8 bases. Germline V gene sequence: CDR1 GTSNPN, CDR2 SVGIG (reference sequence). The V and J ends lost 4 bases and 4 bases, in that order; junction bases with no gene match: 8. CDR3 length: 14 amino acids. The CDR3 reads CAWNWGTGLETQYF. In DNA form, the CDR3 reads TGTGCCTGGAACTGGGGGACAGGACTAGAGACCCAGTACTTC.

The chain links TRBV9 to TRBJ1-4; 7 bases fit TRBD1. The CDR3 contains 15 residues. Trimming cost V 4 bases and J 8 bases; bases outside gene matches: 11. Germline values: CDR1 SGDLS, CDR2 YYNGEE. CDR3 residues: CASSLDGQGEEKLFF. DNA for the CDR3: TGTGCCAGCAGCTTAGATGGGCAGGGGGAAGAAAAACTGTTTTTT.

This chain links TRBV30 with TRBJ1-2; tentative D call: TRBD1 (6 bases). Germline CDR1 reads GTSNPN; CDR2 reads SVGIG (reference sequence). This CDR3 has 15 amino acids. V lost 5 bases and J lost 6, with 22 bases in between. In DNA form, the CDR3 reads TGTGCCTGGGCCGAACAGGGTCGTAGTTCTCATGGCTACACCTTC. It translates to CAWAEQGRSSHGYTF.

The chain recombines TRBV18 with TRBJ2-2; D might be TRBD2 (6 bases). Trimming cost V 2 bases and J 1 base, with 11 bases left between them. This CDR3 is 16 amino acids long. Germline V CDR1 and CDR2: KGHSH, LQKENI. The CDR3 here is CASSPEIGGNTGELFF. CDR3 sequence (DNA): TGTGCCAGCTCACCAGAAATCGGGGGGAACACCGGGGAGCTGTTTTTT.

This clone showed up just once. The rearrangement joins TRBV5-1 to TRBJ1-1; D is unclear. The CDR3 runs 14 residues. CDR1 and CDR2 from the germline V gene are SGHRS and YFSETQ. The V end lost 4 bases, the J end lost 2 bases, and 12 bases lay between the germline ends. CDR3 sequence: CASSPLQVNTEAFF. The CDR3 nucleotides read TGCGCCAGCAGCCCCCTTCAGGTCAACACTGAAGCTTTCTTT.

The chain carries TRBV6-1 and TRBJ2-7; a possible D gene is TRBD2 (6 bases). Germline V CDR1 and CDR2: MNHNS, SASEGT. V gave up 10 bases and J gave up 2 bases, with 15 bases separating them. The CDR3 consists of 13 residues. The CDR3 DNA follows: TGTGCCACCCGGGGAGGCGGAACCTACGAGCAGTACTTC. Translated: CATRGGGTYEQYF.

V and J are TRBV10-1 and TRBJ1-3; D unresolved. The CDR3 totals 13 residues. Germline V CDR1 and CDR2: WNHNN, SYGVQD (reference sequence). V was cut by 6 bases and J by 3 bases, with 9 bases left in between. In DNA, the CDR3 is TGCGCCAGCAGCCCTAAAGTTGGAAACACCATATATTTT. It yields the protein CASSPKVGNTIYF.

The V and J genes are TRBV7-2 and TRBJ2-1; D gene unclear. From germline, CDR1 is SGHTA and CDR2 FQGNSA. The CDR3 length is 16 residues. V was shortened by 1 base and J by 1 base, with 11 bases between the two germline ends. CDR3 amino acids: CASSLDLYKSYNEQFF. The CDR3 nucleotides read TGTGCCAGCAGCTTAGATCTATATAAATCCTACAATGAGCAGTTCTTC.

The genes are TRBV19 and TRBJ1-5; weak D call: TRBD1 (6 bases). Germline V CDR1 and CDR2: LNHDA, SQIVND (reference sequence). V was shortened by 3 bases and J by 4 bases, with 16 bases between the two germline ends. There are 16 residues in the CDR3. CDR3 DNA: TGTGCCAGTAGTATTCTGGGCAGGGGAGGGAATCAGCCCCAGCATTTT. Residues: CASSILGRGGNQPQHF.

As DNA, the CDR3 is TGTGCTAGTGGTTATCGTCGGGCCATTGTTCAAGATAGGTATGGCTACACCTTC. Protein: CASGYRRAIVQDRYGYTF. V and J are TRBV12-5 and TRBJ1-2; D is ambiguous. This CDR3 is 18 amino acids long. V was cut by 4 bases and J by 5 bases, with 26 bases left in between. Germline assignment: CDR1 LGHNT and CDR2 FRNRAP.

The chain has TRBV2 and TRBJ1-6; tentatively, D is TRBD1 (6 bases). The CDR3 extends over 20 amino acids. Germline CDR1 reads SNHLY; CDR2 reads FYNNEI. V lost 10 bases, J lost 0 bases, and 28 bases lay in between. The CDR3 DNA reads as TGTGCCATCAGGGGACGCGGGGCAGGCGATTCTCACTCCTATAATTCACCCCTCCACTTT. Protein product: CAIRGRGAGDSHSYNSPLHF.

This chain joins TRBV7-7 and TRBJ2-3, with D unclear. The V end lost 5 bases, the J end lost 5 bases, and 11 bases lay between the germline ends. The germline V gene encodes CDR1 SSHAT and CDR2 FNYEAQ (reference sequence). This CDR3 spans 13 amino acids. The chain's CDR3 is CASSPRGGDTQYF. In DNA, the CDR3 is TGTGCCAGCAGCCCCAGAGGCGGAGATACGCAGTATTTT.

The J gene is TRBJ2-6, the V gene TRBV30; 12 bases line up with TRBD1. This CDR3 is built from 15 residues. The germline gives CDR1 GTSNPN, CDR2 SVGIG (reference sequence). J gave up 0 bases and V 8 bases, and 2 bases lay outside the gene matches. The CDR3 here is CAGDRGLSGANVLTF. The CDR3 nucleotides read TGTGCCGGGGACAGGGGGCTCTCTGGGGCCAACGTCCTGACTTTC.

The J gene is TRBJ1-2, the V gene TRBV9, with D unclear. Germline CDR1 is SGDLS and CDR2 is YYNGEE. The CDR3 is made up of 15 amino acids. The V end lost 3 bases, the J end lost 0 bases, and 12 bases lay between the germline ends. As DNA, the CDR3 is TGTGCCAGCAGCGGGAACCCGGCCCCTAACTATGGCTACACCTTC. Protein product: CASSGNPAPNYGYTF.

This chain joins TRBV5-6 and TRBJ1-2; the D is unclear. CDR1 is SGHDT and CDR2 is YYEEEE in the germline V gene. V lost 4 bases and J lost 0, with 16 bases in between. The length of the CDR3 is 16 residues. For the CDR3, the DNA is TGTGCCAGCAGCACGCTCGTTGTCTTGGCTAACTATGGCTACACCTTC. Protein: CASSTLVVLANYGYTF.